One and the same sample provided the 4 T cell receptor beta chains below, sequenced in a study of T cells in Graves' hyperthyroidism and ophthalmopathy. There were TCR beta CDR3 regions amplified from RNA transcripts. An initial round of RT-PCR targeting the TCR CDR3 relied on the HTBI primer set. Each CDR3 protein is one row after TCRdb ran MiXCR on the multiplex PCR reads. The repertoire holds around 580,000 distinct CDR3 sequences, roughly 17% seen once, with 15% to 20% in the top ten. The sample comprised blood. All receptors come from a woman in her late teens or twenties with Graves' hyperthyroidism.

This clonotype was seen many times. This sequence joins TRBV12-3 or TRBV12-4 and TRBJ1-1; D perhaps matches TRBD1 (5 bases). The CDR3 consists of 22 residues. V lost 0 bases to trimming and J lost 2 bases, with 31 bases between them. CDR3 amino acids: CASSLASRLNGHSEGLNTEAFF. CDR3 bases: TGTGCCAGCAGTTTAGCGAGCAGGCTAAACGGCCACAGTGAGGGGTTAAACACTGAAGCTTTCTTT.

In its sample, this clonotype was seen a few times. The CDR3 here is CASRPPGLSGNEQFF. As DNA, the CDR3 is TGTGCCAGCAGGCCGCCGGGCCTCTCGGGGAATGAGCAGTTCTTC. The chain uses TRBV11-2 and TRBJ2-1; D is possibly TRBD2 (5 bases). Germline V lookup: CDR1 SGHAT, CDR2 FQNNGV. Trimming took off 6 bases at V and 7 bases at J, with 19 bases between the two ends. The CDR3 totals 15 residues.

The table lists this clonotype with a few counts. The V and J genes are TRBV7-9 and TRBJ1-5; D possibly corresponds to TRBD1 (5 bases). CDR3 length: 17 residues. Germline CDR1 SEHNR, CDR2 FQNEAQ (reference sequence). V shed 6 bases and J shed 5 bases, with 23 bases lying between them. CDR3 protein: CASSSKGRGGKDQPQHF. For the CDR3, the DNA is TGTGCCAGCAGTTCCAAGGGGCGGGGTGGAAAGGATCAGCCCCAGCATTTT.

The chain links TRBV20-1 to TRBJ2-4, with unresolved D. Germline V CDR1 and CDR2: DFQATT, SNEGSKA (reference sequence). The CDR3 has 12 residues. V was shortened by 0 bases and J by 8 bases, with 8 bases between the two germline ends. The CDR3 sequence: CSARDDGYIQYF. In DNA, the CDR3 is TGCAGTGCTAGAGATGACGGATACATTCAGTACTTC.